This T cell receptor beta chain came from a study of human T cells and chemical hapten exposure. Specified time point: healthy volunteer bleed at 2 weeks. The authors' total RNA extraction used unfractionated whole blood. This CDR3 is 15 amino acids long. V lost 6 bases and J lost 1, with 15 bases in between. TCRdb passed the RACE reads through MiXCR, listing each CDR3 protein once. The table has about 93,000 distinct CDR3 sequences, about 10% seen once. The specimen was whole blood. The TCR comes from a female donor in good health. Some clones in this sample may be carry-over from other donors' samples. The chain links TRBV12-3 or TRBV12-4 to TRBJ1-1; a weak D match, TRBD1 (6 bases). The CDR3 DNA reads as TGTGCCAGCAGGCGGGGGGGCCCCCGGAACACTGAAGCTTTCTTT. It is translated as CASRRGGPRNTEAFF.